A selection of T cell receptor beta chains follows, all from one sample in a study of blood T cell repertoires in COVID-19. Produced via immunoSEQ multiplex PCR; TCRdb's table is partial and in-frame only. The data contain 190,000 or so clones, almost 85% of them singletons. Sequencing used peripheral blood. The receptors stem from a human donor with acute or convalescent COVID-19. The donor label of this sample is uncertain. Both conserved end residues are part of each CDR3. Fields, in order: J gene, D gene, V gene, clone size, CDR3 protein, CDR3 DNA. A D gene is named only where the DNA matches it firmly. Clone size is stated in some rows and not others, as once, few, many or a class when expanded.

>TRBJ2-5|TRBD1|TRBV3-1/TRBV3-2|once
CASSQPGQGSQETQYF
TGTGCCAGCAGCCAGCCGGGACAGGGGAGCCAAGAGACCCAGTACTTC
>TRBJ2-5|.|TRBV11-2|once
CASSTPGSETQYF
TGTGCCAGCAGCACCCCTGGGAGTGAGACCCAGTACTTC
>TRBJ1-4|TRBD1|TRBV5-5|.
CASSSGQGPNEKLFF
TGTGCCAGCAGCTCGGGACAGGGCCCTAATGAAAAACTGTTTTTT
>TRBJ2-7|TRBD2|TRBV7-6|.
CASSVTSGELYEQYF
TGTGCCAGCAGCGTGACTAGCGGGGAACTTTACGAGCAGTACTTC
>TRBJ1-5|.|TRBV27|.
CASSYREAQPQHF
TGTGCCAGCAGTTACAGGGAAGCTCAGCCCCAGCATTTT
>TRBJ1-5|TRBD1|TRBV29-1|.
CSVGQGDNQPQHF
TGCAGCGTGGGACAGGGTGACAATCAGCCCCAGCATTTT
>TRBJ2-2|TRBD1|TRBV5-3|.
CARSTGTVNTGELFF
TGTGCCAGAAGCACAGGGACAGTAAACACCGGGGAGCTGTTTTTT
>TRBJ1-2|.|TRBV9|few
CASSAGVGYTF
TGTGCCAGCAGCGCGGGGGTCGGGTACACCTTC
>TRBJ1-2|.|TRBV10-3|.
CAISERQGWYGYTF
TGTGCCATCAGTGAGAGGCAGGGCTGGTATGGCTACACCTTC
>TRBJ2-1|.|TRBV5-1|.
CASSAAGEREQFF
TGCGCCAGCAGCGCAGCAGGGGAACGCGAGCAGTTCTTC
>TRBJ1-1|TRBD1|TRBV19|once
CASSIGQGWTEAFF
TGTGCCAGTAGTATTGGACAGGGGTGGACTGAAGCTTTCTTT
>TRBJ2-6|.|TRBV6-1|.
CASSEARSPSGANVLTF
TGTGCCAGCAGTGAAGCCCGGAGTCCCTCTGGGGCCAACGTCCTGACTTTC
>TRBJ2-7|TRBD1|TRBV24-1|.
CATSDPRTGEAEQYF
TGTGCCACCAGTGATCCACGGACAGGGGAGGCCGAGCAGTACTTC
>TRBJ1-1|.|TRBV7-2|.
CASGDGGDTEAFF
TGTGCCAGCGGGGACGGGGGGGACACTGAAGCTTTCTTT
>TRBJ2-5|.|TRBV7-2|.
CASREAGFGLGTQYF
TGTGCCAGCAGGGAGGCGGGGTTCGGTTTAGGGACCCAGTACTTC
>TRBJ2-7|.|TRBV3-1/TRBV3-2|once
CASSSGTPYEQYF
TGTGCCAGCAGCTCAGGCACTCCCTACGAGCAGTACTTC